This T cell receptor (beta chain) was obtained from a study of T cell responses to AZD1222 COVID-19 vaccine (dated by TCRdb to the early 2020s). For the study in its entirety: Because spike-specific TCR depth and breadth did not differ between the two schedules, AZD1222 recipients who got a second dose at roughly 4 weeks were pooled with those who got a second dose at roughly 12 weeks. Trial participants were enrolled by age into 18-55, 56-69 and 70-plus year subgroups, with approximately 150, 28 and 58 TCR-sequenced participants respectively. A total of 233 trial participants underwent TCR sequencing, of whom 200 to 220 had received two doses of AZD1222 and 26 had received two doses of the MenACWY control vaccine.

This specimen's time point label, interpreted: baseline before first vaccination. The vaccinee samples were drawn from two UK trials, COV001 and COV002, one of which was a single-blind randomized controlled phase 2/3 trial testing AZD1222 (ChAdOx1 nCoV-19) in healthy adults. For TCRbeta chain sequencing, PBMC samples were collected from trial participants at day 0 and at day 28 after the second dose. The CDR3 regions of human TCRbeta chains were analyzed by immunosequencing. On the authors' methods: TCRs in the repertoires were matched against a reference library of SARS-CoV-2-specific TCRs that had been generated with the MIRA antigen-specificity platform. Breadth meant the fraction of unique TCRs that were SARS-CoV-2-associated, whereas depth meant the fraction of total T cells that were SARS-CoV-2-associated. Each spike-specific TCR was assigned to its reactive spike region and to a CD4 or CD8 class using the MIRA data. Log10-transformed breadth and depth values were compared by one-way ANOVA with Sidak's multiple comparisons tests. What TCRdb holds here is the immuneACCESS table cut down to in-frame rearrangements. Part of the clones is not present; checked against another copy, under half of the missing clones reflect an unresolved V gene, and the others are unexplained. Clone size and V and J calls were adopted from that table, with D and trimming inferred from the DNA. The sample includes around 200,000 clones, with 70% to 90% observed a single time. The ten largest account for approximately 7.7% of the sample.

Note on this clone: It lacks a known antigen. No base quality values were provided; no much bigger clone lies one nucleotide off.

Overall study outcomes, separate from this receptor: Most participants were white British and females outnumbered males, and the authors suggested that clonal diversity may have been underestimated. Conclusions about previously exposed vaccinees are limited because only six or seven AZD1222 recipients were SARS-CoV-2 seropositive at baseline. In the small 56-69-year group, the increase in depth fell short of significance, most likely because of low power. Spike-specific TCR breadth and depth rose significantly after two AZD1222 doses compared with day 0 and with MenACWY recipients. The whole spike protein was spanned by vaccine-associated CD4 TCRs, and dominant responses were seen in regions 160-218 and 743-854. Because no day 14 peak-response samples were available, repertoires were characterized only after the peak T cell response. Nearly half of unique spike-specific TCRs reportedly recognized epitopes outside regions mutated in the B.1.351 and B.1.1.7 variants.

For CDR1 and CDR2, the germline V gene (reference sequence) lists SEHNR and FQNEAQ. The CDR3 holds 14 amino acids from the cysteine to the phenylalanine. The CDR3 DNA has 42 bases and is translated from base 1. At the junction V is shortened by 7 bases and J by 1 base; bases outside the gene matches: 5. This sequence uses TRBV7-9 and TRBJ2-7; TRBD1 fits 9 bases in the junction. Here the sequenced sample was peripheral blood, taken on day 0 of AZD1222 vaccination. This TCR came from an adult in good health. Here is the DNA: TGTGCCAGCATTCCGGGACAGGGTTCCTACGAGCAGTACTTC. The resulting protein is CASIPGQGSYEQYF.